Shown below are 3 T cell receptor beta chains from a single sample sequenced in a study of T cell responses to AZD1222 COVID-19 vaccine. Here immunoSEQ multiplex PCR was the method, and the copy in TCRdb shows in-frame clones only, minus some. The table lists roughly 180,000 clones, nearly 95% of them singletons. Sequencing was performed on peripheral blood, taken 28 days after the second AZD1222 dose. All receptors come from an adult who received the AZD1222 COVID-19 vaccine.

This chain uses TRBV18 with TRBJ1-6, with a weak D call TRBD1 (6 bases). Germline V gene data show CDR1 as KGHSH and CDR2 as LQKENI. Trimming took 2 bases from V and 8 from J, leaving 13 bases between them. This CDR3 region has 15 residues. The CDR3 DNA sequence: TGTGCCAGCTCACCAAGTTCGAACAGGGATTCACCCCTCCACTTT. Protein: CASSPSSNRDSPLHF.

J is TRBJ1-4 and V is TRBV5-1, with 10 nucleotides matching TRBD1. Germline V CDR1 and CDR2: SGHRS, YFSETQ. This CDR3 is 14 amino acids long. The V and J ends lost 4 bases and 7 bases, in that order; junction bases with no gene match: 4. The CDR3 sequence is CASSPTGGGEKLFF. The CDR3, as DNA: TGCGCCAGCAGCCCGACAGGGGGCGGTGAAAAACTGTTTTTT.

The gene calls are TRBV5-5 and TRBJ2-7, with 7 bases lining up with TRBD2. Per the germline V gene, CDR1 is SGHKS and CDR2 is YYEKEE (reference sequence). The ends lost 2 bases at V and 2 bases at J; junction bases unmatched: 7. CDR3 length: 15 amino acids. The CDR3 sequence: CASSFSLAETYEQYF. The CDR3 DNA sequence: TGTGCCAGCAGCTTCTCGCTAGCGGAAACCTACGAGCAGTACTTC. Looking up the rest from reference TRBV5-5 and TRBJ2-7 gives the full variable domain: DAGVTQSPTHLIKTRGQQVTLRCSPISGHKSVSWYQQVLGQGPQFIFQYYEKEERGRGNFPDRFSARQFPNYSSELNVNALLLGDSALYLCASSFSLAETYEQYFGPGTRLTVT.